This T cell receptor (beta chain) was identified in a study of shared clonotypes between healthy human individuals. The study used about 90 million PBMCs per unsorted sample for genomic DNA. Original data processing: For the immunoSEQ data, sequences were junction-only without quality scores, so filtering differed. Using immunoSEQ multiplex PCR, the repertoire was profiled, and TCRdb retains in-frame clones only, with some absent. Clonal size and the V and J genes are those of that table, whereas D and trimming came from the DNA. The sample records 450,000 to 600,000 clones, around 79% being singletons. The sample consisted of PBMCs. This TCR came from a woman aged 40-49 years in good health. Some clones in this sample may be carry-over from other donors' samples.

The CDR3 here is CASRGDNNEQFF. The CDR3 region has the DNA TGTGCCAGCAGGGGAGATAACAATGAGCAGTTCTTC. The J gene is TRBJ2-1, the V gene TRBV2; the D gene is possibly TRBD2 (5 bases). Trimming stripped 6 bases from V and 5 bases from J, with 8 bases between. This CDR3 has 12 residues. CDR1 and CDR2 (germline): SNHLY, FYNNEI.